This TCR beta chain was obtained from a study of blood T cells in healthy people across ages. The use of a sample-barcoded 5' primer and a J-beta primer mix characterized a second PCR of about 6 to 11 cycles. A template-switch adaptor that had 12 random nucleotides put a tag on each cDNA molecule. TCRdb ran MiXCR on the 5' RACE reads and lists one entry per CDR3 protein. The sample yields more than 1.4 million distinct CDR3 sequences, roughly 40% seen once. From germline, CDR1 is SEHNR and CDR2 FQNEAQ (reference sequence). The CDR3 has 16 residues. V shed 4 bases, J shed 0 bases, and the junction held 4 bases outside the gene matches.

The chain employs TRBV7-9 and TRBJ2-7, with 12 bases matching TRBD2. Sequencing was carried out using blood. This receptor was taken from a woman under 30 in good health. CDR3 loop: CASSSTSGGHSYEQYF. CDR3 nucleotides: TGTGCCAGCAGCTCGACTAGCGGGGGCCACTCCTACGAGCAGTACTTC. Drawing the rest from reference TRBV7-9 and TRBJ2-7, the complete variable domain is DTGVSQNPRHKITKRGQNVTFRCDPISEHNRLYWYRQTLGQGPEFLTYFQNEAQLEKSRLLSDRFSAERPKGSFSTLEIQRTEQGDSAMYLCASSSTSGGHSYEQYFGPGTRLTVT.